The sample holds one count of the clone carrying this T cell receptor (beta chain). The data originate from a study of blood T cell repertoires in COVID-19. Across the whole study: T cells, B-cell-depleted T cells, or PBMCs provided the cDNA or gDNA that served as material.

Germline V gene lookup returns CDR1 LNHDA and CDR2 SQIVND (reference sequence). The CDR3 consists of 15 residues. Trimming took 2 bases from V and 5 from J; bases not matched to a gene: 7. The authors' processing: Amplification with reference gene primers provided the estimates of nucleated cell counts. Sequencing was performed with immunoSEQ multiplex PCR; in TCRdb, only in-frame clones are kept and a portion is missing. The DNA was the basis for D and trimming; V, J and clone size are from that table. This sample has over 45,000 clones, with around 90% found just once. Sequencing used peripheral blood. The clonotype originates from a woman in her sixties with active or convalescent COVID-19. The chain is built from TRBV19 and TRBJ2-7, with 9 nucleotides matching TRBD2. CDR3 region: CASSISSGRPHEQYF. DNA of the CDR3: TGTGCCAGTAGTATAAGCAGCGGGAGGCCCCACGAGCAGTACTTC.